The sequence of this T cell receptor beta chain was determined in a study of OX40 agonist ivuxolimab in advanced cancers. The CDR3 covers 15 residues. CDR1 SGHRS and CDR2 YFSETQ come from the germline V gene. TCRdb keeps only in-frame clones here, not all; method: immunoSEQ multiplex PCR. Altogether 55,000 to 75,000 clones are present, around four fifths being singletons, with the ten largest covering almost 6%. This receptor was identified in an adult with an advanced solid tumor such as melanoma, head and neck, liver or kidney cancer. Here the sequenced sample was CD4+ or CD8+ T cells sorted from blood, taken in a trial of the OX40 agonist ivuxolimab. This chain connects TRBV5-1 to TRBJ2-5; 9 bases map to TRBD2. The J call may be incorrect, as the DNA end agrees better with TRBJ2-7. The CDR3 here is CASSKREVWAYEQYF. CDR3 DNA sequence: TGCGCCAGCAGTAAGCGGGAGGTATGGGCTTACGAGCAGTACTTC.